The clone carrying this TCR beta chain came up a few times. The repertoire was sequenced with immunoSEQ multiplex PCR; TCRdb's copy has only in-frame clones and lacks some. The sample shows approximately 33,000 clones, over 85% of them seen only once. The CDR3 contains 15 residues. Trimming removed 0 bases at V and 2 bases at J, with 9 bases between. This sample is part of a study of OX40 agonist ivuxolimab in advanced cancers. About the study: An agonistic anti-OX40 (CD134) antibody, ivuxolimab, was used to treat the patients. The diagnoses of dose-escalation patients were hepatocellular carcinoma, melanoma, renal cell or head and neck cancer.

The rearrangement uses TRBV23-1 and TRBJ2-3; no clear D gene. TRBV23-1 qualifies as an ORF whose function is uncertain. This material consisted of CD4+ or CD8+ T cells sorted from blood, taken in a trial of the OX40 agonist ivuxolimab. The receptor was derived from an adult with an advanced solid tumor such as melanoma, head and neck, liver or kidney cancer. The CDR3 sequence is CASSQSLDFTDTQYF. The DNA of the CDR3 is TGCGCCAGCAGTCAATCGCTCGATTTCACAGATACGCAGTATTTT.